This TCR beta chain was obtained from a study of a mutant IDH1 vaccine in newly diagnosed glioma (dated by TCRdb to 2020 to 2023). Regarding the complete study: Across visits V03 through V10, patients got a total of eight vaccinations, given in weeks 1, 3, 5, 7, 11, 15, 19 and 23. Six visits were used for peripheral blood collection: V03 (baseline), V05, V07, V10, V12 and V13. Prior to enrollment, standard therapy consisting of radiotherapy alone, temozolomide alone, or radiochemotherapy with temozolomide had been administered to patients, with the combination being received by most patients. Vaccination started 4-6 weeks after radiotherapy alone, or was given together with temozolomide cycles in the groups whose treatment included chemotherapy. Of the approximately 35 treated patients, approximately 62% were male and 37.5% were female, and the mean age was 40.4 years. For exploratory analyses, about two dozen treated patients had longitudinal TCRB deep sequencing done wherever samples were available. What the research found in general, with its limitations: The authors stated that sample limitations prevented analyses of patient blood samples from being reproduced. Selection of PBMC samples for TCRB deep sequencing was based on availability. No apparent relationship was observed between pseudoprogression and alterations in the top peripheral T cell clonotypes detected by TCRB sequencing. Immune responses induced by the vaccine were seen in around 93% of patients across multiple MHC alleles.

Clipping removes 3 bases from V and 5 bases from J, with 6 as the unmatched junction base count. In the germline V gene (reference sequence), CDR1 corresponds to LNHDA and CDR2 to SQIVND. The CDR3 numbers 15 residues from cysteine through phenylalanine. The retained sequence is limited to the CDR3, 45 bases, with the frame set at the first base. Library creation used the immunoSEQ multiplex PCR assay. Rearranged TCR beta chain sequences were amplified using the hsTCRB Kit according to the manufacturer's protocol. TCRB libraries were sequenced on an Illumina MiSeq. In the paper's pipeline: The kit vendor's proprietary platform handled demultiplexing, trimming and gene mapping. Sourced from immuneACCESS, this table was stored by TCRdb with only in-frame sequences that have V and J called. A share of the clones is absent; for the studies checked, an unresolved V gene accounts for under half, and the remainder has no known explanation. D and trimming were read from the DNA, whereas the V and J calls and clone size are those reported in that table. The sample table shows tens of thousands of clones, and about 80% are seen once. The top ten constitute about 3.7% of the sample.

The sample's time point, from its label and the paper: week 11, during vaccination. Every vaccine dose consisted of 300 ug of a 20-mer mutant IDH1 peptide in Montanide, administered subcutaneously together with topical imiquimod. All donors had newly diagnosed IDH1-mutant astrocytomas of WHO grade 3 or 4 that showed loss of nuclear ATRX. The samples were drawn from NOA16, a multicentre, single-arm, open-label phase I trial in Germany that tested a mutant IDH1 peptide vaccine in humans for the first time. Genomic DNA for TCRB sequencing was isolated from EDTA blood with the DNeasy Blood and Tissue Kit. Comment on this clone: Its antigen remains undetermined. Base qualities were left out, and no much larger clone turns up one base away.

The sequence came from a man aged 30 to 39 with glioma. The sequencing used PBMCs, collected from a glioma patient whose treatment included an IDH1 peptide vaccine. The chain uses TRBV19 and TRBJ2-3; 9 bases in between match TRBD1. CDR3 sequence: CASSIGTGSGDTQYF. The sequenced DNA: TGTGCCAGTAGTATTGGGACAGGGAGTGGAGATACGCAGTATTTT.